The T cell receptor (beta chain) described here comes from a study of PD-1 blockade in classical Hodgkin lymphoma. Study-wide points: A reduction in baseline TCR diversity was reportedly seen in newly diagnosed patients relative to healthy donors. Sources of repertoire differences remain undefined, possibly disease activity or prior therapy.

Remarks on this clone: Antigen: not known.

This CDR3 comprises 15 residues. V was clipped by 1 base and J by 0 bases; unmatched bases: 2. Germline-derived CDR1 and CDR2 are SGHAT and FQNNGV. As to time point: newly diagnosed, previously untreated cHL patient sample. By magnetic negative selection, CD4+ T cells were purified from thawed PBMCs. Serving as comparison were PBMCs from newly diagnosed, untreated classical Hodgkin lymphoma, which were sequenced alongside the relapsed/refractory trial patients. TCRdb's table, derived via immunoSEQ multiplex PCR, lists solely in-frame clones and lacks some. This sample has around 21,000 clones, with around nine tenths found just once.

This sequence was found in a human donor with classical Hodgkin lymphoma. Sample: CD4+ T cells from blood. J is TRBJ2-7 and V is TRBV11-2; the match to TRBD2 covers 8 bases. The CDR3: CASSLAAGGSYEQYF. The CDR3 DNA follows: TGTGCCAGCAGCTTAGCCGCGGGAGGCTCCTACGAGCAGTACTTC.